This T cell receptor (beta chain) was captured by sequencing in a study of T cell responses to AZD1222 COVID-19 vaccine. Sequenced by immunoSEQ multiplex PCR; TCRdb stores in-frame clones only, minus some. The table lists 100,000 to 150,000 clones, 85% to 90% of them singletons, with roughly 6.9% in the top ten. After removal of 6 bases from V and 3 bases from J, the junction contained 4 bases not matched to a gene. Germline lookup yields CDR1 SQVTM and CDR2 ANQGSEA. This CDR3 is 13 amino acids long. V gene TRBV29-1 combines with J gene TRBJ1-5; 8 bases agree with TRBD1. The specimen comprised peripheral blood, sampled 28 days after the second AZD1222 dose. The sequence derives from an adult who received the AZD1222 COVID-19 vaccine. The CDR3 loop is CSVRTGINQPQHF. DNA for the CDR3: TGCAGCGTCCGGACAGGGATCAATCAGCCCCAGCATTTT. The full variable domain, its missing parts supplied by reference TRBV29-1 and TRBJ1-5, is SAVISQKPSRDICQRGTSLTIQCQVDSQVTMMFWYRQQPGQSLTLIATANQGSEATYESGFVIDKFPISRPNLTFSTLTVSNMSPEDSSIYLCSVRTGINQPQHFGDGTRLSIL.